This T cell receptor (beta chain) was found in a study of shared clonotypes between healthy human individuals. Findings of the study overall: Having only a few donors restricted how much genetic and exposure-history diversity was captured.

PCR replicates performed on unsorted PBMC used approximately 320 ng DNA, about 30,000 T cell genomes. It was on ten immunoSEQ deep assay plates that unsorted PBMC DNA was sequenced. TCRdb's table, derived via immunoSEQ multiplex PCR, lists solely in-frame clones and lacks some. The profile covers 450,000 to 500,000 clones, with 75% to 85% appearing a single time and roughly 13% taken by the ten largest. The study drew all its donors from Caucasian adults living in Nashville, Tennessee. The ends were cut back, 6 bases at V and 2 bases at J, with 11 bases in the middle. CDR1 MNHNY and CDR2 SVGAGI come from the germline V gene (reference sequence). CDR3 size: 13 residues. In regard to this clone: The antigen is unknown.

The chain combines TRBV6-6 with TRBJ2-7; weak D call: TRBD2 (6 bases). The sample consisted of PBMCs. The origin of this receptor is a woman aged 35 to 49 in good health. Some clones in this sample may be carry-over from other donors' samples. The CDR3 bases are TGTGCCAGCAGACAGGCGGGACCCTACGAGCAGTACTTC. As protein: CASRQAGPYEQYF.